Below, 23 T cell receptor beta chains from the same sample are listed, as sequenced in a study of blood T cell repertoires in COVID-19. Sequenced by immunoSEQ multiplex PCR; TCRdb stores in-frame clones only, minus some. The profile shows 300,000 to 350,000 clones, 90% of them singletons. The sequencing sample was made of PBMCs or T cells enriched from blood (not recorded which). These receptors were collected from a woman aged 18-29 years with acute COVID-19.

The chain is built from TRBV18 and TRBJ2-7; a weak D match, TRBD2 (5 bases). Germline CDR1 KGHSH, CDR2 LQKENI. This CDR3 has 14 amino acids. Between the trimmed V and J ends, which lost 8 bases and 2 bases, there was a span of 16 bases. CDR3 region: CASATGIPAYEQYF. The CDR3 region has the DNA TGTGCCAGCGCGACCGGGATCCCCGCCTACGAGCAGTACTTC.

This rearrangement joins TRBV27 to TRBJ1-4; 9 nucleotides match TRBD1. This CDR3 is 14 amino acids long. The V and J ends lost 7 bases and 6 bases, in that order; junction bases with no gene match: 6. The germline V gene encodes CDR1 MNHEY and CDR2 SMNVEV (reference sequence). The CDR3 bases are TGTGCCAGCACCGGCGGGACAGGGTATGAAAAACTGTTTTTT. Translating it yields CASTGGTGYEKLFF.

A single count supports this clone. V is TRBV6-5 and J is TRBJ1-2; no reliable D call. Germline V CDR1 and CDR2: MNHEY, SVGAGI. The CDR3 has 15 residues. Trimming cost V 0 bases and J 2 bases, with 10 bases left between them. Here the CDR3 reads CASSYSPAGNYGYTF. CDR3 coding DNA: TGTGCCAGCAGTTACTCACCGGCAGGCAACTATGGCTACACCTTC.

V gene TRBV24-1 combines with J gene TRBJ1-2; D is possibly TRBD1 (5 bases). V lost 3 bases and J lost 11, with 21 bases in between. Germline CDR1 KGHDR, CDR2 SFDVKD. The CDR3 is 15 residues long. The DNA for the CDR3 is TGTGCCACCAGTGATCCCGGGACGGGGGTTATTCGATACACCTTC. Translating it yields CATSDPGTGVIRYTF.

The V call is TRBV19, the J call TRBJ1-5; TRBD1 agrees at 8 bases. CDR3 size: 17 residues. CDR1 is LNHDA and CDR2 is SQIVND in the germline V gene (reference sequence). V lost 1 base, J lost 1 base, and 6 bases stayed unmatched. DNA of the CDR3: TGTGCCAGTAGTATAGGGACAGGGACGATGAGCAATCAGCCCCAGCATTTT. It codes for CASSIGTGTMSNQPQHF.

In this sample, this clone turned up once. This chain joins TRBV6-4 and TRBJ2-2; D uncertain. The CDR3 has 14 residues. Germline assignment: CDR1 MRHNA and CDR2 SNTAGT. The ends were cut back, 2 bases at V and 4 bases at J, with 8 bases in the middle. DNA for the CDR3: TGTGCCAGCAGTGACGCCGCTAGCACCGGGGAGCTGTTTTTT. Translating it yields CASSDAASTGELFF.

The chain links TRBV5-1 to TRBJ2-1, with D unclear. Germline CDR1 reads SGHRS; CDR2 reads YFSETQ. The CDR3 length is 17 residues. V gave up 0 bases and J gave up 0 bases, with 13 bases separating them. In nucleotides, the CDR3 is TGCGCCAGCAGCTTGGCGGCAGCTACTATCTCCTACAATGAGCAGTTCTTC. It codes for CASSLAAATISYNEQFF.

This chain connects TRBV7-8 to TRBJ2-3; 14 bases are shared with TRBD2. The CDR3 has 16 residues. Losses at the gene ends were 4 bases for V and 6 bases for J; bases not matched to a gene: 6. Germline CDR1 SGHVS, CDR2 FQNEAQ. The CDR3 sequence is CASSSGLAGAGDTQYF. For the CDR3, the DNA is TGTGCCAGCAGCTCGGGACTAGCGGGAGCCGGCGATACGCAGTATTTT.

J is TRBJ2-1 and V is TRBV27; the D gene is possibly TRBD2 (7 bases). Germline V gives CDR1 MNHEY, CDR2 SMNVEV (reference sequence). Trimming removed 5 bases from V and 9 bases from J, with 8 bases in between. CDR3 length equals 11 residues. In nucleotides, the CDR3 is TGTGCCAGCAGTAGGGGGGGTGAGCAGTTCTTC. Protein product: CASSRGGEQFF.

Note on this clone: Other DNA sequences of this sample code for an identical CDR3. The chain carries TRBV2 and TRBJ1-1, with D tentatively TRBD1 (5 bases). Germline CDR1 reads SNHLY; CDR2 reads FYNNEI. The CDR3 covers 13 residues. With 6 bases removed from V and 1 base from J, the gap between germline ends came to 9 bases. The CDR3 DNA sequence: TGTGCCAGCAGCGCTGACAGGAACACTGAAGCTTTCTTT. Its protein product is CASSADRNTEAFF.

The chain has TRBV6-5 and TRBJ1-1; 9 positions agree with TRBD1. The germline CDR1 and CDR2 sequences are MNHEY and SVGAGI. This CDR3 comprises 14 residues. V was clipped by 7 bases and J by 0 bases; unmatched bases: 3. The CDR3 DNA follows: TGTGCCAGCATACAGGGGGCCGTGAACACTGAAGCTTTCTTT. Its protein product is CASIQGAVNTEAFF.

This chain connects TRBV28 to TRBJ2-7; the match to TRBD2 covers 8 bases. The CDR3 is 18 residues long. Trimming removed 4 bases from V and 2 bases from J; junction bases left unmatched: 16. Looked up from germline, CDR1 is MDHEN and CDR2 is SYDVKM. The DNA for the CDR3 is TGTGCCAGCAGTTCCCCCTTCTTAGCGGGGCTTCGAGCCTACGAGCAGTACTTC. Protein: CASSSPFLAGLRAYEQYF.

Worth noting for this clone: A much larger clonotype is one base distant, so this may be a read error. This chain links TRBV5-6 with TRBJ1-3; TRBD1 matches 8 bases. Germline values: CDR1 SGHDT, CDR2 YYEEEE. V was pared by 4 bases and J by 2 bases, with 2 bases of the junction left unmatched. The CDR3 length is 14 residues. The CDR3 nucleotides are TGTGCCAGCAGCCTACAGGGGGCTGGAAACACCATATATTTT. This translates into CASSLQGAGNTIYF.

The chain has TRBV18 and TRBJ1-6; TRBD1 matches 7 bases. Unmatched junction bases numbered 6, after V lost 1 base and J lost 12 bases. CDR1 is KGHSH and CDR2 is LQKENI in the germline V gene. The CDR3 has 14 residues. This chain's CDR3 is CASSPQDREEPLHF. CDR3 bases: TGTGCCAGCTCACCACAAGACAGGGAGGAACCCCTCCACTTT.

The genes are TRBV19 and TRBJ1-2; D is unresolved. With 0 bases removed from V and 6 bases from J, the gap between germline ends came to 14 bases. CDR1 is LNHDA, CDR2 SQIVND, per germline (reference sequence). CDR3 length: 15 residues. CDR3 DNA sequence: TGTGCCAGTAGTATAGATTACCGTAGGAGGGATGGCTACACCTTC. Translated, it gives CASSIDYRRRDGYTF.

The V call is TRBV19, the J call TRBJ1-4, with 7 bases lining up with TRBD1. Losses at the gene ends were 5 bases for V and 5 bases for J; bases not matched to a gene: 8. Germline V gives CDR1 LNHDA, CDR2 SQIVND (reference sequence). This CDR3 has 15 residues. CDR3 loop: CASSSRDRLNEKLFF. In DNA, the CDR3 is TGTGCCAGTAGTTCCCGGGACAGATTAAATGAAAAACTGTTTTTT.

The chain uses TRBV7-3 and TRBJ2-1, with 10 bases identical to TRBD2. This CDR3 comprises 16 residues. CDR1 is SGHTA, CDR2 FQGTGA, per germline. V gave up 0 bases and J gave up 7 bases; unmatched junction bases: 6. CDR3 in DNA: TGTGCCAGCAGCTTAACGTTACAGCGGGAGGGGAATGAGCAGTTCTTC. Its translation: CASSLTLQREGNEQFF.

V and J are TRBV9 and TRBJ2-2; perhaps TRBD2 as D (6 bases). The CDR3 has 15 amino acids. The V end lost 3 bases, the J end lost 1 base, and 10 bases lay between the germline ends. CDR1 and CDR2 from the germline V gene are SGDLS and YYNGEE. The CDR3 loop is CASSGSGENTGELFF. CDR3 nucleotides: TGTGCCAGCAGCGGATCGGGGGAGAACACCGGGGAGCTGTTTTTT.

V is TRBV16 and J is TRBJ1-5, with D perhaps TRBD1 (6 bases). This CDR3 is built from 15 residues. Trimming took 4 bases from V and 5 from J, leaving 15 bases between them. Germline CDR1 is KGHSY and CDR2 is FQNENV. CDR3 sequence reads: CASSLRRTDYQPQHF. As DNA, the CDR3 is TGTGCCAGCAGCCTCCGTAGGACAGACTATCAGCCCCAGCATTTT.

The chain employs TRBV6-1 and TRBJ2-7, with 7 positions matching TRBD1. Germline V gives CDR1 MNHNS, CDR2 SASEGT. Trimming cost V 3 bases and J 3 bases; bases outside gene matches: 5. The CDR3 runs to 14 residues. This CDR3 reads CASSDRDRVYEQYF. CDR3 coding DNA: TGTGCCAGCAGTGACCGGGACAGAGTCTACGAGCAGTACTTC.

This chain uses TRBV27 with TRBJ2-7; D uncertain. Germline V gives CDR1 MNHEY, CDR2 SMNVEV (reference sequence). V was cut by 5 bases and J by 6 bases, with 14 bases left in between. This CDR3 is 13 amino acids long. As DNA, the CDR3 is TGTGCCAGCAGTCTCACTTACTACGGCGAGCAGTACTTC. Its protein product is CASSLTYYGEQYF.

Only one count was recorded for this clone. This CDR3 is also generated by other DNA sequences in the sample. This chain uses TRBV7-6 with TRBJ1-1; D is possibly TRBD1 (5 bases). Between the trimmed V and J ends, which lost 2 bases and 4 bases, there was a span of 8 bases. Germline values: CDR1 SGHVS, CDR2 FNYEAQ. CDR3 size: 13 residues. CDR3 amino acids: CASSLSGGTEAFF. The CDR3, as DNA: TGTGCCAGCAGCTTAAGCGGGGGCACTGAAGCTTTCTTT.

This rearrangement joins TRBV28 to TRBJ1-2; D might be TRBD1 (6 bases). Germline CDR1 is MDHEN and CDR2 is SYDVKM. V was pared by 2 bases and J by 8 bases, with 18 bases between. CDR3 length equals 15 residues. The CDR3 is CASSLPTGNKRGYTF. The DNA for the CDR3 is TGTGCCAGCAGTTTACCGACAGGAAACAAGCGGGGCTACACCTTC.